In this sample, the clone carrying this T cell receptor (beta chain) turned up a few times. The CDR3 consists of 14 residues. V was trimmed by 3 bases and J by 2 bases, leaving 11 bases between them. Germline V CDR1 and CDR2: SGHAT, FQNNGV. Sequencing was performed with immunoSEQ multiplex PCR; in TCRdb, only in-frame clones are kept and a portion is missing. Of tens of thousands of clones in the sample, approximately 71% were seen once. The data are from a study of blood T cell repertoires in COVID-19. For the study at large: The United States, Italy and Spain were the sources of the acute and convalescent COVID-19 samples. PBMCs, B-cell-depleted T cells, or T cells were the source of the cDNA or gDNA that made up the material.

The sequencing input was peripheral blood. V usage is TRBV11-2 and J usage is TRBJ2-7; possible D gene TRBD1, 7 bases. This sequence originates from a man aged 65 to 85 with COVID-19, enrolled during active disease. The CDR3: CASSFSRGAYEQYF. DNA for the CDR3: TGTGCCAGCAGCTTTTCCAGGGGGGCCTACGAGCAGTACTTC.